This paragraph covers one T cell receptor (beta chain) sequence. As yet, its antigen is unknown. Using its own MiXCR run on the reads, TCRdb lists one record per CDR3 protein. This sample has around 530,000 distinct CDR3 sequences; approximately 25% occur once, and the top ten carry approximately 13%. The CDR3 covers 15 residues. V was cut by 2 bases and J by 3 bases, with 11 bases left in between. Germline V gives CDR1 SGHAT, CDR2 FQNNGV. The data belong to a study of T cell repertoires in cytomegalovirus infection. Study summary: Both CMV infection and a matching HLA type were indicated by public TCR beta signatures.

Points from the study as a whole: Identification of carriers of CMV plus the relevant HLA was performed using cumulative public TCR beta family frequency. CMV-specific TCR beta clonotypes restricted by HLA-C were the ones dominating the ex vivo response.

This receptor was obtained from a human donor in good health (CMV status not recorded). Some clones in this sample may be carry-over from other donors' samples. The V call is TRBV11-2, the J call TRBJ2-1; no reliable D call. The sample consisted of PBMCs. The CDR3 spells CASSLRRDIYNEQFF. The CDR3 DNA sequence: TGTGCCAGCAGCTTACGGCGAGACATCTACAATGAGCAGTTCTTC.